This record concerns one T cell receptor (beta chain) sequence. Participants, about 18 to 89 years old, spanned around 26 US areas. In germline, CDR1 is MNHNY, CDR2 SVGAGI (reference sequence). With 5 bases removed from V and 2 bases from J, the gap between germline ends came to 10 bases. The CDR3 length is 14 residues. These data belong to a study of blood T cell repertoires in COVID-19. At the level of the study: The analysed material was cDNA or gDNA that came from T cells, B-cell-depleted T cells, or PBMCs.

The table came from immunoSEQ multiplex PCR; TCRdb's copy has only in-frame clones and leaves some out. This repertoire shows fewer than 500,000 clones, around 91% found once; its top ten account for 1.1%. The chain carries TRBV6-6 and TRBJ1-3; D is ambiguous. The sequence was obtained from a young man who had recovered from COVID-19. The sequencing input was PBMCs or T cells enriched from blood (not recorded which). The DNA for the CDR3 is TGTGCCAGCAGTCTCAGTAATACTGGAAACACCATATATTTT. Translating it yields CASSLSNTGNTIYF.